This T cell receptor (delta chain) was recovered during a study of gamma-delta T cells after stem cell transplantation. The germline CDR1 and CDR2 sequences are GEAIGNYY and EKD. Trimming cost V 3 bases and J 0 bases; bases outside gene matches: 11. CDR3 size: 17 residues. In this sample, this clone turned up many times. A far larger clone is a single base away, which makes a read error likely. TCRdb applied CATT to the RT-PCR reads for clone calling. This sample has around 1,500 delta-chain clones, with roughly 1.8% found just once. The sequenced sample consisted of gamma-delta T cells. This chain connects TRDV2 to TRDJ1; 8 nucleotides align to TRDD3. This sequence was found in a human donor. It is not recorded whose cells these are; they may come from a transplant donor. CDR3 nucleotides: TGTGCCTGTGACGCGGTAGCTGGGGGACCCTACACCGATAAACTCATCTTT. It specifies CACDAVAGGPYTDKLIF.